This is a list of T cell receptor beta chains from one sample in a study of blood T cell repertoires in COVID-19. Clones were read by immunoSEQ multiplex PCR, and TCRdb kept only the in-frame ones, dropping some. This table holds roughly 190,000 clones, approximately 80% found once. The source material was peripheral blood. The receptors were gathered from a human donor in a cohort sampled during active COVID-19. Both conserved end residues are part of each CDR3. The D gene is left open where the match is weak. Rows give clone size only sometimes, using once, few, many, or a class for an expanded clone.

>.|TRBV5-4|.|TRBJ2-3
CASSLAGTDTQYF
TGTGCCAGCAGCTTGGCGGGCACAGATACGCAGTATTTT
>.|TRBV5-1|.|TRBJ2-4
CASSRLGGAKNIQYF
TGCGCCAGCAGCCGTTTAGGGGGAGCGAAAAACATTCAGTACTTC
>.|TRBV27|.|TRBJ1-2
CASSPSGGGGYTF
TGTGCCAGCAGTCCCTCGGGGGGGGGTGGCTACACCTTC
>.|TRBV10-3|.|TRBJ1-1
CAISSSTEAFF
TGTGCCATCAGTTCGAGCACTGAAGCTTTCTTT
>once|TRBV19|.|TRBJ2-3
CASSPQGPSDTQYF
TGTGCCAGTAGTCCTCAGGGTCCCTCAGATACGCAGTATTTT
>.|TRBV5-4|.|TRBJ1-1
CASSLEQVGNTEAFF
TGTGCCAGCAGCTTGGAGCAGGTCGGGAACACTGAAGCTTTCTTT
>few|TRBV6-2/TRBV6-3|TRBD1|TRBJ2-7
CASSGDRGYEQYF
TGTGCCAGCAGTGGGGACAGGGGTTACGAGCAGTACTTC
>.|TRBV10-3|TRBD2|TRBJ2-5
CAISDFGGALGETQYF
TGTGCCATCAGTGACTTCGGGGGGGCCCTGGGAGAGACCCAGTACTTC
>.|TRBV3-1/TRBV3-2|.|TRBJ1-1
CASSQMRLNTEAFF
TGTGCCAGCAGCCAAATGCGGCTGAACACTGAAGCTTTCTTT
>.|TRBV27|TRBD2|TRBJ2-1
CASHSLAGVREQFF
TGTGCCAGCCATAGCCTAGCGGGAGTGCGAGAGCAGTTCTTC
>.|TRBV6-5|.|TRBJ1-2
CASSSTGRIVSYTF
TGTGCCAGCAGCTCGACAGGCAGAATCGTTAGCTACACCTTC
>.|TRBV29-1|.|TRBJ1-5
CSVVTVGSNQPQHF
TGCAGCGTTGTTACGGTGGGCAGCAATCAGCCCCAGCATTTT
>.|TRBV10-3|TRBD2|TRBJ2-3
CAISSAGGIAGYTDTQYF
TGTGCCATCAGCTCTGCCGGGGGGATAGCGGGATACACAGATACGCAGTATTTT
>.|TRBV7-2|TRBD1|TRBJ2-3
CASSLATGGRDTQYF
TGTGCCAGCAGCCTAGCAACAGGGGGCCGAGATACGCAGTATTTT
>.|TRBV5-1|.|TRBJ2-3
CASRLGNRDTHTQYF
TGCGCCAGCCGATTAGGAAACAGGGACACCCATACGCAGTATTTT
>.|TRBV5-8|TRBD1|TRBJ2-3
CASSLQGEAADTQYF
TGTGCCAGCAGCTTACAGGGGGAAGCGGCAGATACGCAGTATTTT
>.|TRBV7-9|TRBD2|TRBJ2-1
CASSPPGGRYNEQFF
TGTGCCAGCAGCCCCCCGGGAGGCCGCTACAATGAGCAGTTCTTC
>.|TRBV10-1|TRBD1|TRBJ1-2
CASSGTGSYGYTF
TGCGCCAGCAGTGGGACAGGGAGCTATGGCTACACCTTC
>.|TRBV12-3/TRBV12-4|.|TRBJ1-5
CATQKGGAPQHF
TGTGCCACCCAGAAGGGGGGGGCGCCCCAGCATTTT
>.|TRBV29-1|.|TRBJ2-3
CSVPLALADTQYF
TGCAGCGTTCCCTTGGCCCTCGCAGATACGCAGTATTTT
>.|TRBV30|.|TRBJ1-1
CAWRGQMPNTEAFF
TGTGCCTGGAGGGGGCAGATGCCAAACACTGAAGCTTTCTTT
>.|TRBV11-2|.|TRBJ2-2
CASSADRAGTGELFF
TGTGCCAGCAGCGCCGACAGGGCGGGAACCGGGGAGCTGTTTTTT
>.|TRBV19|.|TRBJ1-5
CASSSPGGNQPQHF
TGTGCCAGTAGCTCCCCAGGTGGCAATCAGCCCCAGCATTTT
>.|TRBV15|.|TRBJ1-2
CATSKRQENYGYTF
TGTGCCACCAGCAAAAGGCAGGAAAACTATGGCTACACCTTC
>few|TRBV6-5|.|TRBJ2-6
CATKPGEAGANVLTF
TGTGCCACCAAACCCGGGGAGGCGGGGGCCAACGTCCTGACTTTC
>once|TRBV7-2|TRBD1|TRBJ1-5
CASSNRGQPQHF
TGTGCCAGCAGCAACAGGGGTCAGCCCCAGCATTTT
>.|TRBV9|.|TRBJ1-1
CASSRGITGSTEAFF
TGTGCCAGCAGCCGCGGGATAACAGGTAGCACTGAAGCTTTCTTT
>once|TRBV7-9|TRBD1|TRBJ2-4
CASSLTGVENIQYF
TGTGCCAGCAGCTTAACAGGGGTGGAAAACATTCAGTACTTC
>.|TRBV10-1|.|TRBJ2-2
CASSDGGSGETGELFF
TGCGCCAGCAGTGATGGGGGGTCCGGGGAGACCGGGGAGCTGTTTTTT
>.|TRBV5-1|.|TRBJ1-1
CASSLGQRNTEAFF
TGCGCCAGCAGCTTGGGACAGAGGAACACTGAAGCTTTCTTT
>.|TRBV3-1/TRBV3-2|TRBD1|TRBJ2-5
CASSHDRDQETQYF
TGTGCCAGCAGCCACGACAGGGACCAAGAGACCCAGTACTTC
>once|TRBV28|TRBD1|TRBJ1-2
CASSWTGYGYTF
TGTGCCAGCAGTTGGACAGGCTATGGCTACACCTTC
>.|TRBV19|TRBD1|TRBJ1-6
CASSQTGVWNSPLHF
TGTGCCAGTAGTCAAACAGGGGTATGGAATTCACCCCTCCACTTT
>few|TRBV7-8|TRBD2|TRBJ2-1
CASSLGGSNEQFF
TGTGCCAGCAGCTTAGGCGGGAGCAATGAGCAGTTCTTC
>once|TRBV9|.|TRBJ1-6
CASSVASGPPLHF
TGTGCCAGCAGCGTAGCTTCAGGGCCACCCCTCCACTTT
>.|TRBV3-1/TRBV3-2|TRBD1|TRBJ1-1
CASSQEILTGEISVGMNTEAFF
TGTGCCAGCAGCCAGGAGATCCTGACAGGGGAAATCTCCGTCGGCATGAACACTGAAGCTTTCTTT
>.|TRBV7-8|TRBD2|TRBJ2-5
CASSLGLAGGVMETQYF
TGTGCCAGCAGCCTAGGACTAGCGGGAGGCGTTATGGAGACCCAGTACTTC
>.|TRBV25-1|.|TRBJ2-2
CASSEPGQHNTGELFF
TGTGCCAGCAGTGAGCCGGGACAACATAACACCGGGGAGCTGTTTTTT
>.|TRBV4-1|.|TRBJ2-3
CASSLLTRGDTQYF
TGCGCCAGCAGCCTCTTGACTCGGGGAGATACGCAGTATTTT
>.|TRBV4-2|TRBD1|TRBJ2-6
CASSNRDSQSSGANVLTF
TGTGCCAGCAGCAACCGGGACAGCCAATCCTCTGGGGCCAACGTCCTGACTTTC
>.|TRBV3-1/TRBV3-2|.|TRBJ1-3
CASSQRPGNSGNTIYF
TGTGCCAGCAGCCAAAGGCCGGGGAACTCTGGAAACACCATATATTTT
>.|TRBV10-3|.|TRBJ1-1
CAISAGGSSEAFF
TGTGCCATCAGTGCGGGAGGGTCCTCTGAAGCTTTCTTT
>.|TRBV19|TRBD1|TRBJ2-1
CASSTPGQGRNEQFF
TGTGCCAGTAGTACCCCGGGACAGGGGAGGAATGAGCAGTTCTTC
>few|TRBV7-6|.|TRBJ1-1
CASSLERATEAFF
TGTGCCAGCAGCTTAGAGAGGGCCACTGAAGCTTTCTTT
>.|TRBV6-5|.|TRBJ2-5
CASGGGSFLQETQYF
TGTGCCAGCGGAGGCGGCAGCTTCCTCCAAGAGACCCAGTACTTC
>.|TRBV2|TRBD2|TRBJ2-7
CASRGLAGAYEQYF
TGTGCCAGCAGGGGACTAGCGGGAGCCTACGAGCAGTACTTC
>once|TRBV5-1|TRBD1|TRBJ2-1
CASSLIGTGEFNEQFF
TGCGCCAGCAGCTTGATTGGGACAGGGGAATTTAATGAGCAGTTCTTC
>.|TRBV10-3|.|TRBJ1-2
CAINGRVGDTALYGYTF
TGTGCCATCAATGGAAGGGTGGGGGACACCGCTCTCTATGGCTACACCTTC
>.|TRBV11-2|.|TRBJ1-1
CASSLTRNTEAFF
TGTGCCAGCAGCTTAACGCGGAACACTGAAGCTTTCTTT
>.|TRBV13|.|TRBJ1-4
CASSHTTDTSNEKLFF
TGTGCCAGCAGCCACACCACGGACACTTCGAATGAAAAACTGTTTTTT
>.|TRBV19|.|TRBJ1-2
CASGSGLNYGYTF
TGTGCCAGTGGAAGTGGACTTAACTATGGCTACACCTTC
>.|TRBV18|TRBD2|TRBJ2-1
CASLSGTKDNEQFF
TGTGCCAGCTTATCCGGGACTAAGGACAATGAGCAGTTCTTC
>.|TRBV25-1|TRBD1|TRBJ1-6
CASSEGSGGTSPLHF
TGTGCCAGCAGTGAAGGTTCAGGGGGTACTTCACCCCTCCACTTT
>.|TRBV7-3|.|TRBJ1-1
CASSTGNTEAFF
TGTGCCAGCTCCACAGGGAACACTGAAGCTTTCTTT
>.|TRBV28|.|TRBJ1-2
CASSTLDMGGYYGYTF
TGTGCCAGCAGTACGCTCGACATGGGGGGTTACTATGGCTACACCTTC